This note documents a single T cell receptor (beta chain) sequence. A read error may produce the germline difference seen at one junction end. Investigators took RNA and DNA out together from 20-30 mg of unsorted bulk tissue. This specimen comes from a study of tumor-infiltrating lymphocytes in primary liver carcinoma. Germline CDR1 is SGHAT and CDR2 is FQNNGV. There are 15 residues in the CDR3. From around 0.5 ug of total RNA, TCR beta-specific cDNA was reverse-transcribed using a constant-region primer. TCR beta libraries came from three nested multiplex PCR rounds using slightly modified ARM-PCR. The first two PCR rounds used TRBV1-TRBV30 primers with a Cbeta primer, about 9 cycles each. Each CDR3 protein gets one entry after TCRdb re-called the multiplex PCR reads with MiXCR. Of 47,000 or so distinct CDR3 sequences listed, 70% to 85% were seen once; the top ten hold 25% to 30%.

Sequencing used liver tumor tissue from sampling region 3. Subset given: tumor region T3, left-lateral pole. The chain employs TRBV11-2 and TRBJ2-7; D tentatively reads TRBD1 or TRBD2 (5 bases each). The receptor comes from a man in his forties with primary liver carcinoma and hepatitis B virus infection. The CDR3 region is CASIQYSGWGYEQCF. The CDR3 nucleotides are TGTGCCAGCATCCAATATTCGGGATGGGGCTACGAGCAGTGCTTC.